This TCR beta chain emerged from a study of T-cell memory formation after mild COVID-19. Study background: The two donors had largely donor-specific TCR clusters. Study-wide findings and caveats: Memory cells collected pre-infection included some clones that later responded, suggesting cross-reactive memory joined. A second wave expanding day 15 to 37 was CD4+-biased; contracting clones were balanced.

Losses at the gene ends were 5 bases for V and 6 bases for J; bases not matched to a gene: 7. Germline V gene sequence: CDR1 SEHNR, CDR2 FQNEAQ (reference sequence). The CDR3 extends over 15 amino acids. One entry per CDR3 protein, called by TCRdb with MiXCR from the 5' RACE reads. The table records fewer than 350,000 distinct CDR3 sequences, around 15% of them present only once. This clonotype was observed a few times. Antigen: not known. The chain recombines TRBV7-9 with TRBJ2-2, with 9 bases that match TRBD1. The clonotype originates from a man aged 18 to 30 who had mild COVID-19 (a few samples of this study predate the infection). Cell type and time point are not known. The sample consisted of PBMCs or a T cell subset sorted from them (not recorded which). Here the CDR3 reads CASSEGQGGAGELFF. CDR3 in DNA: TGTGCCAGCAGCGAGGGACAGGGCGGGGCCGGGGAGCTGTTTTTT.